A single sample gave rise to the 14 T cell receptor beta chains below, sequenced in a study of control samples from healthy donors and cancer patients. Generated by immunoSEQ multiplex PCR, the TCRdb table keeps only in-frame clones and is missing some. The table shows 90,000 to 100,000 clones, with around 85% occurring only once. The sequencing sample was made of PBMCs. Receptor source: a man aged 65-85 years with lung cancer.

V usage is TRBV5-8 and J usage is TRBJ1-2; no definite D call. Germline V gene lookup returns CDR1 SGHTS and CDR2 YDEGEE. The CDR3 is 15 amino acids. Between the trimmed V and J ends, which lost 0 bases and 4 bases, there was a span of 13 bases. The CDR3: CASSLGRRELYGYTF. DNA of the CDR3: TGTGCCAGCAGCTTGGGCCGACGGGAACTCTATGGCTACACCTTC.

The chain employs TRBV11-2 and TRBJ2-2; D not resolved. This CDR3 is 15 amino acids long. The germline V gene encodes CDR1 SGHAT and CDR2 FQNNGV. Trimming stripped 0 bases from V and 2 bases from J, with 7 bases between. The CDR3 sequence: CASSLDAVNTGELFF. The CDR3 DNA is TGTGCCAGCAGCTTAGACGCAGTAAACACCGGGGAGCTGTTTTTT. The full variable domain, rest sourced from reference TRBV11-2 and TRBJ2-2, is EAGVAQSPRYKIIEKRQSVAFWCNPISGHATLYWYQQILGQGPKLLIQFQNNGVVDDSQLPKDRFSAERLKGVDSTLKIQPAKLEDSAVYLCASSLDAVNTGELFFGEGSRLTVL.

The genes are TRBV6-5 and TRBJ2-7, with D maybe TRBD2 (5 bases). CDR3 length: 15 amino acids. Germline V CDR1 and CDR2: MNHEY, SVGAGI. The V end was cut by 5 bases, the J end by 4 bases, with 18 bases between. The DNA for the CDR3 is TGTGCCAGCAGTCCCACCCACGGCGGAGGATACGAGCAGTACTTC. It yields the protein CASSPTHGGGYEQYF.

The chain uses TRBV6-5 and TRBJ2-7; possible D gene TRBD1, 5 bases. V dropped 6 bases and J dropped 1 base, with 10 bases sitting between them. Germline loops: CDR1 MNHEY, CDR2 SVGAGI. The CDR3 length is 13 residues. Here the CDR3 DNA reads TGTGCCAGCAGCCGTACAGGATCCTACGAGCAGTACTTC. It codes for CASSRTGSYEQYF.

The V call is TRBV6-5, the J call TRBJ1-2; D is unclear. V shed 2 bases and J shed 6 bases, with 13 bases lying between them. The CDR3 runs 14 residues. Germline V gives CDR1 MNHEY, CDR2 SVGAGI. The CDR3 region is CASSYGPVRNGYTF. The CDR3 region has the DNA TGTGCCAGCAGTTACGGTCCCGTGAGAAATGGCTACACCTTC.

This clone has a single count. CDR3 in amino acids: CASSLFASSSYNEQFF. CDR3 nucleotide sequence: TGCGCCAGCAGCTTGTTTGCCAGTAGCTCCTACAATGAGCAGTTCTTC. The V call is TRBV5-1, the J call TRBJ2-1; the D is unclear. CDR3 size: 16 residues. Germline V lookup: CDR1 SGHRS, CDR2 YFSETQ. V dropped 1 base and J dropped 0 bases, with 11 bases sitting between them.

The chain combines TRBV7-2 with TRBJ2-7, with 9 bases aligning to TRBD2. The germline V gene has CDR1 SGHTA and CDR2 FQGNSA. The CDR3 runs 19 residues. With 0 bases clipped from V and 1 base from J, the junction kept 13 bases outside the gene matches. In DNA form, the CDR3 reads TGTGCCAGCAGCTTAGCGGGACTAGCAAACTCATTAGGGTCCTACGAGCAGTACTTC. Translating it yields CASSLAGLANSLGSYEQYF.

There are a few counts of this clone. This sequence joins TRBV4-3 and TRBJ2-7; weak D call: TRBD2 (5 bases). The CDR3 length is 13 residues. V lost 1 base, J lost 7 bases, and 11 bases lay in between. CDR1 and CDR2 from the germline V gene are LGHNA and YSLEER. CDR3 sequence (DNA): TGCGCCAGCAGCCAAGTCGAGGGTCGGGAGCAGTACTTC. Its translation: CASSQVEGREQYF.

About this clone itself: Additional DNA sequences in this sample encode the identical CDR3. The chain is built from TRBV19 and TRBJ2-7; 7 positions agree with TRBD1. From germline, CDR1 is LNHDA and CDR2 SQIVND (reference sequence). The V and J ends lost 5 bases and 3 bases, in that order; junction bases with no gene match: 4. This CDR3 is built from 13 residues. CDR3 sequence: CASSRDRGYEQYF. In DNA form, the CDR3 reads TGTGCCAGTAGTCGGGACAGAGGCTACGAGCAGTACTTC.

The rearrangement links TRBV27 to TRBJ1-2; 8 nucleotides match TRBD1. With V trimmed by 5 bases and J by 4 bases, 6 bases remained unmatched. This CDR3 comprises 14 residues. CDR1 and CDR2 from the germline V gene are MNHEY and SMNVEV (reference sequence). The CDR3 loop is CASSPGDRIYGYTF. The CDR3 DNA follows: TGTGCCAGCAGTCCGGGGGACAGGATCTATGGCTACACCTTC.

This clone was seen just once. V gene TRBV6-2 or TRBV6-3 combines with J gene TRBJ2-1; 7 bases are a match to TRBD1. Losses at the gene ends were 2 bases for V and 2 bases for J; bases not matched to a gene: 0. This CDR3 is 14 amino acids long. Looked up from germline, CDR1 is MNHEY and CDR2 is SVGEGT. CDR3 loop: CASSYQGAYNEQFF. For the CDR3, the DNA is TGTGCCAGCAGTTACCAGGGGGCCTACAATGAGCAGTTCTTC.

The CDR3 DNA sequence: TGTGCCAGCAGTTACTCAGGAGTTGAAAAACTGTTTTTT. As protein: CASSYSGVEKLFF. The chain has TRBV6-2 or TRBV6-3 and TRBJ1-4, with D unresolved. Germline loops: CDR1 MNHEY, CDR2 SVGEGT. This CDR3 contains 13 residues. V gave up 0 bases and J gave up 7 bases, with 6 bases separating them.

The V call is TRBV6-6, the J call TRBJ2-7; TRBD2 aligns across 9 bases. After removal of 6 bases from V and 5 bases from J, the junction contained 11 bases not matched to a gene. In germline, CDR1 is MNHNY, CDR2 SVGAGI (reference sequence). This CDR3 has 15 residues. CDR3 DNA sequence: TGTGCCAGCAGCCGTGGCGGGGGGGGGTTCAACGAGCAGTACTTC. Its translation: CASSRGGGGFNEQYF.

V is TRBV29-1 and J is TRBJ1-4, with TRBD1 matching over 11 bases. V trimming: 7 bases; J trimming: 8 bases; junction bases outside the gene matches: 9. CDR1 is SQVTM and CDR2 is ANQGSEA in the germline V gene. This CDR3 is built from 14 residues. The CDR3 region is CSARTGGALEKLFF. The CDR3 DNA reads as TGCAGCGCTCGGACAGGGGGCGCGTTAGAAAAACTGTTTTTT. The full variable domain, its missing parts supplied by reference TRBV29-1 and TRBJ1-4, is SAVISQKPSRDICQRGTSLTIQCQVDSQVTMMFWYRQQPGQSLTLIATANQGSEATYESGFVIDKFPISRPNLTFSTLTVSNMSPEDSSIYLCSARTGGALEKLFFGSGTQLSVL.